This T cell receptor (beta chain) comes out of a study of cytomegalovirus exposure and HLA in healthy donors (dated by TCRdb to about 2017). Turning to the overall study: An earlier analysis of under 600 of the donors reported 250 to 350 Gb of sequence data and more than 90 million unique TCR beta sequences from about 179 million T cells. All discovery cohort repertoires had been generated on a single sequencing platform. Of the 300 to 400 genotyped donors, approximately 80% fell in the genetic ancestry cluster associated with self-reported Caucasian donors. The aim of the study was to test whether cataloging public T cell receptors could identify signatures of past pathogen exposure. An early release covering 500 to 750 HLA-typed donors comprised about 300 gigabases of sequencing data and tens of millions of unique TCR sequences. About 5 DR-DQ haplotypes were handled as single units for association and clustering, since linkage in the cohort was strong. A later genetic analysis took genome-wide SNP genotypes for about three fifths of the roughly 700 donors and used that subset as a discovery cohort. Donor age, sex, ethnicity and CMV serostatus were compiled together with the repertoire data. Along with the roughly 700-subject first cohort, a separate validation cohort of over a hundred different subjects was used. The study profiled the T cell repertoires of under 850 subjects by immunosequencing and related them to cytomegalovirus serostatus. On average, about 200,000 unique TCR beta nucleotide sequences were sequenced per donor among about 400 genotyped donors of the cohort, with around 19% of those sequences being non-productive. High-throughput TCR immunosequencing, statistical association of individual TCRs with disease status, and machine learning were combined to predict cytomegalovirus infection status. To study patterns of TCR occurrence, a later analysis re-analyzed previously published TCR beta repertoires from just over 650 donors and added high-resolution HLA genotyping. An earlier analysis of some 600 of the donors applied high-throughput TCR beta sequencing to assess whether each TCR beta V gene segment acted as functional or pseudogenic. HLA typing covered class I and class II loci at four-digit resolution. Typing coverage varied by locus: roughly 629-640 donors for A, B, C, DRB1 and DQB1; about 520 for DQA1; nearly 610 for DPA1; some 470 for DPB1. Rather than using new phenotypic data, the later analysis identified candidate immune exposures from TCR beta sequences and from how often those sequences occurred across donors.

From its cysteine to its phenylalanine, the CDR3 spans 15 amino acids. Solely the CDR3 DNA is kept, with 45 bases framed from the first base. Via the germline V gene (reference sequence), CDR1 is GTSNPN and CDR2 SVGIG. V is trimmed back by 3 bases and J by 5 bases, and the junction contains 7 bases that no gene match accounts for. Only a few counts were recorded for this clone. What this receptor recognizes is not known. No base-level quality is on record; no much larger clone is a single base apart. The cohort comprised hundreds of healthy bone marrow donors. All cohort members were sampled while nominally healthy, although unrecorded immune exposures were likely present. The donor tested CMV seronegative and was one of the 352 seronegative cohort members. A peripheral blood sample was collected from each donor, and TCR beta sequencing was performed on peripheral blood mononuclear cells. The Qiagen DNeasy Blood Extraction Kit was used to extract genomic DNA from the blood cell samples.

The investigation overall reported the following: HLA typing was unavailable for some donors at each locus, so association tests used only the typed subset. A further reported finding was that TCR beta sequences accurately predicted the HLA-A and HLA-B alleles for most subjects in the first cohort. Sequencing depth was assumed to be roughly uniform across donors in the presence/absence analyses, though that assumption may not hold. Most TCR sequences were observed very rarely across donors, whereas some public TCRs were present in many individuals. Broadly in line with IMGT annotations, most TCR beta V segments showed up in productive rearrangements about 87% or about 30% of the time in an earlier analysis of 587 of the donors. The classifier was reported to diagnose cytomegalovirus status with high specificity and sensitivity in both the original and validation cohorts. Immune exposure information for the cohort was limited to CMV serostatus. In a later analysis, most CMV-associated TCR beta chains were found to appear HLA-restricted, with HLA associations seemingly driven largely by CMV exposure. In a later analysis, TCR association rates were found to vary across HLA loci, with the most associated TCRs seen for DRB1 alleles and the fewest for HLA-C alleles. It was suggested by the authors that the approach could potentially be generalized to other disease states and immunological phenotypes. Assigning TCR associations to individual alleles was difficult when HLA alleles, especially DR and DQ, strongly co-occurred. In a later analysis, several top co-occurrence clusters were reported to appear linked to parvovirus B19, influenza, CMV and Epstein-Barr virus. In a later analysis, HLA-associated TCR beta chains showed more clonal expansion and lower generation probabilities than non-associated chains that were equally common. Because counts were too low, 15 to 20 rarely observed V segments, including chromosome 9 orphons, were excluded from the earlier analysis of around 590 of the donors. A later analysis associated about 16,000 TCR beta sequences with specific HLA alleles at a false discovery rate of 0.05. Correlated functional status among segregating V segments might reflect linkage disequilibrium, but an unknown experimental factor could not be ruled out. A later genetic analysis reported fewer N-insertions in productive TCRs among donors in an Asian-associated ancestry cluster than the roughly 690-donor mean. The study gave a list of about 160 TCR beta chains associated with cytomegalovirus. A few of the identified cytomegalovirus-associated TCR beta chains were confirmed in vitro to be specific for cytomegalovirus antigens. A later genetic analysis associated a missense DCLRE1C variant with V-gene and J-gene trimming of TCR beta chains, and an independent cohort replicated the association. The cohort was sequenced for TCR beta chains only, and without alpha or paired-chain data the features that could be detected were limited. A cluster of highly shared sequence variants was judged likely to represent a technical artifact of the sequencing pipeline. The 87-base-pair reads could not distinguish some IMGT-functional V segments, including TRBV6-2 and TRBV6-3, so those segments were excluded.

Libraries were made using the immunoSEQ multiplex PCR assay. For the multiplex PCR, a mixture combining 60 forward primers for TCR Vbeta segments and 13 reverse primers for TCR Jbeta segments was used. The CDR3 region of rearranged TCR beta genes was amplified from genomic DNA with a multiplex PCR assay. Amplified TCR beta libraries were sequenced as 87-base-pair reads on the Illumina HiSeq System. The paper's processing steps were these. A later analysis tallied 70 million to 100 million unique TCR beta chains across the 700 or so repertoires, and some 10 million of those chains were shared by two or more donors. A nearest-neighbor algorithm error-corrected the raw reads and collapsed the reads into unique sequences, merging closely related sequences to remove PCR and sequencing errors. V, D and J gene segments were assigned by aligning CDR3 sequences to IMGT reference sequences. Each retained sequence needed at least a six-nucleotide match to both a V gene segment and a J gene segment. Rearrangements were called productive when the CDR3 lacked stop codons and stayed in frame with V and J; all others were non-productive. Following IMGT convention, CDR3 was defined as the stretch from the second conserved V-encoded cysteine up to the conserved J-encoded phenylalanine. The earlier analysis of about 570 of the donors excluded any sequence lacking an unambiguous match to a single V gene segment. In an earlier analysis of 587 of the donors, a V segment was called functional when productive rearrangements were above 56.7%, and segregating when the standard deviation between donors exceeded 5%. A statistical classification framework was built to diagnose cytomegalovirus status from the catalog of TCR beta chain sequences. V and J gene assignment, in a later analysis, came from comparing TCR nucleotide sequences with IMGT/GENE-DB human TR gene sequences. In a later analysis, CDR3 sequences and most-parsimonious VDJ recombination scenarios were assigned using the TCRdist pipeline. In a later analysis, each TCR beta chain was defined by its CDR3 amino acid sequence together with its V-gene family, and reads lacking a unique V-gene family were excluded. In a later analysis, 550 to 650 highly shared, low-generation-probability nucleotide sequences were removed to address suspected cross-contamination and a sequencing artifact. A later analysis calculated a clonal expansion index for each public chain from normalized within-repertoire ranks of inferred template counts. Generation probabilities in a later analysis came from a VDJ recombination model fitted to out-of-frame rearrangements, and those results were checked against IGoR. In a later analysis, hypergeometric tests were used to score TCR-TCR, TCR-HLA and TCR-CMV co-occurrence, with a repertoire-size bias correction applied to TCR pairs. To estimate false discovery rates, a later analysis permuted the HLA or CMV assignments 20 times. A later analysis grouped co-occurring TCRs with DBSCAN, adding TCRdist sequence similarity when clustering within HLA-allele-positive subsets. For co-occurrence clustering, repertoires with fewer than 30,000 or more than 120,000 public chains were excluded, along with about five repertoires with anomalous nucleotide sharing. Sourced from immuneACCESS, this table was stored by TCRdb with only in-frame sequences that have V and J called. A share of the clones is absent; for the studies checked, an unresolved V gene accounts for under half, and the remainder has no known explanation. V and J calls and clone size come straight from that table; D and trimming were deduced from the DNA. This sample holds 150,000 to 200,000 clones; under 90% were observed only once. The leading ten clones occupy roughly 1.5% of the sample.

This receptor was identified in a male donor in good health and CMV-seronegative. The chain uses TRBV30 and TRBJ2-2; TRBD1 agrees with 9 junctional bases. Sequencing was performed on PBMCs. The DNA sequence is TGTGCCTGGAGGCCTCGGGACAGGGTAACCGGGGAGCTGTTTTTT. Its protein is CAWRPRDRVTGELFF.